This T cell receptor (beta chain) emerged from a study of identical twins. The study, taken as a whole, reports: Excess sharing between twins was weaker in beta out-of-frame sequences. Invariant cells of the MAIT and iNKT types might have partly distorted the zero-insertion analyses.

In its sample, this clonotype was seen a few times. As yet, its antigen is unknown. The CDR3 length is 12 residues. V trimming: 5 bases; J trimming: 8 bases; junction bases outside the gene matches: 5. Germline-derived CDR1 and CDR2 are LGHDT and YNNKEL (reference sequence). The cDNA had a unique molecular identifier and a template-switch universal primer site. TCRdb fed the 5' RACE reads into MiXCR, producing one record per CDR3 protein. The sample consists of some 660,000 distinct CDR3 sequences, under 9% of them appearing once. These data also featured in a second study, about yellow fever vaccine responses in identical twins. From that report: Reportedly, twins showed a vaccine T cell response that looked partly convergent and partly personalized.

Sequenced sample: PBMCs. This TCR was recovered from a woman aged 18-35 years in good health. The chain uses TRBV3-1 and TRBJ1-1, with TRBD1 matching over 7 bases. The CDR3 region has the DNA TGTGCCAGCAGCAAAAGACAGGGCGAAGCTTTCTTT. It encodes CASSKRQGEAFF.